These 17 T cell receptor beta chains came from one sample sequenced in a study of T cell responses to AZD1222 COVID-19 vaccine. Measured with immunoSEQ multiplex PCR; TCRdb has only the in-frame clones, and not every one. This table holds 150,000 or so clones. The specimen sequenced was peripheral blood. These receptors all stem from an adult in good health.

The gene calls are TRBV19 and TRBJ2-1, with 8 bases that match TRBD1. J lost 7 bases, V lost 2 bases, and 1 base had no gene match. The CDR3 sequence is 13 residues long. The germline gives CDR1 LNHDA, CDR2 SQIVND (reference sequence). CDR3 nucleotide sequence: TGTGCCAGTAGTATACACAGGGGGAATGAGCAGTTCTTC. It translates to CASSIHRGNEQFF.

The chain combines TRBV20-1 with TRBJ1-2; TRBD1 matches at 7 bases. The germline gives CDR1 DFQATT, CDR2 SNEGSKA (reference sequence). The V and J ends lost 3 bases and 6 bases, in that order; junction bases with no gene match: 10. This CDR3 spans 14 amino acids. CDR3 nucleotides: TGCAGTGCTAGTGGGGACAGTTATAGTCATGGCTACACCTTC. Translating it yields CSASGDSYSHGYTF.

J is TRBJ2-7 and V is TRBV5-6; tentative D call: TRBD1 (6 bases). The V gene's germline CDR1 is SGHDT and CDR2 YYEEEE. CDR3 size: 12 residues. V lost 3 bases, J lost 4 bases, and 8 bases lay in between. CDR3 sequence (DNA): TGTGCCAGCAGCTCCGGGACATACGAGCAGTACTTC. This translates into CASSSGTYEQYF. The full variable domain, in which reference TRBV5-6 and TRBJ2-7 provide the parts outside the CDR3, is DAGVTQSPTHLIKTRGQQVTLRCSPKSGHDTVSWYQQALGQGPQFIFQYYEEEERQRGNFPDRFSGHQFPNYSSELNVNALLLGDSALYLCASSSGTYEQYFGPGTRLTVT.

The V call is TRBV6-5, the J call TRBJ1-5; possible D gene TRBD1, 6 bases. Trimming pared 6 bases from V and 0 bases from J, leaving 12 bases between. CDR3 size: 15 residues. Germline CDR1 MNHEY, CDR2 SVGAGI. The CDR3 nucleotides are TGTGCCAGCAGCCGCGGGACAAATAGCAATCAGCCCCAGCATTTT. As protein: CASSRGTNSNQPQHF.

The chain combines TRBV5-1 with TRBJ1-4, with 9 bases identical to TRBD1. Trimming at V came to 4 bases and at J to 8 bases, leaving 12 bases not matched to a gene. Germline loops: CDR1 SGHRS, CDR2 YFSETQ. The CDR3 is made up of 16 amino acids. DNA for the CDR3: TGCGCCAGCAGCCAAATTCCGGGACAGGGAGGAGAAAAACTGTTTTTT. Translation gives CASSQIPGQGGEKLFF.

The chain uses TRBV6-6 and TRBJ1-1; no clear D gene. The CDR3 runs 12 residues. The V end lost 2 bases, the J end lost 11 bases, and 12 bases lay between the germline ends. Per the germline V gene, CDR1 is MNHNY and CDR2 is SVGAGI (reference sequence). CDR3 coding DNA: TGTGCCAGCAGTTACGAGAGGGCCCGGGCTTTCTTT. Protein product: CASSYERARAFF.

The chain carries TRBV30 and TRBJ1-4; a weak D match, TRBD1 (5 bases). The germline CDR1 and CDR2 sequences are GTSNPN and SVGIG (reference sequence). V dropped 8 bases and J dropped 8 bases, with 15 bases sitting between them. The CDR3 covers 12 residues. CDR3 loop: CAQQVPGEKLFF. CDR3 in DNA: TGTGCCCAGCAGGTGCCAGGGGAAAAACTGTTTTTT.

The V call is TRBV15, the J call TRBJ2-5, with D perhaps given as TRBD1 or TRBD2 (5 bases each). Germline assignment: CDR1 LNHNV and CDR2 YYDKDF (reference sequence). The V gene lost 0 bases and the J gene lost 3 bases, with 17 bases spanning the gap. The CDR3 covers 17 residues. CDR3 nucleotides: TGTGCCACCAGCAGAGATTACGGGGCCCCGGGGAAAGAGACCCAGTACTTC. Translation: CATSRDYGAPGKETQYF.

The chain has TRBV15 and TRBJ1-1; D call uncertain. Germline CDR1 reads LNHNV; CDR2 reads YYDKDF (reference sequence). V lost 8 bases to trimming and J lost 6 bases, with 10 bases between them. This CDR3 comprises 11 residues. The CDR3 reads CATGRPPEAFF. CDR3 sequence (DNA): TGTGCCACCGGTAGGCCTCCTGAAGCTTTCTTT.

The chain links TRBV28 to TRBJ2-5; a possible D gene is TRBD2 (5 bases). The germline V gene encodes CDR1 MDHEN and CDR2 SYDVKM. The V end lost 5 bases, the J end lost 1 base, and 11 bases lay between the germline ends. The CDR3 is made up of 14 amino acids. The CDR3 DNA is TGTGCCAGCAGTCCCCCGACTATCCAAGAGACCCAGTACTTC. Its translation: CASSPPTIQETQYF.

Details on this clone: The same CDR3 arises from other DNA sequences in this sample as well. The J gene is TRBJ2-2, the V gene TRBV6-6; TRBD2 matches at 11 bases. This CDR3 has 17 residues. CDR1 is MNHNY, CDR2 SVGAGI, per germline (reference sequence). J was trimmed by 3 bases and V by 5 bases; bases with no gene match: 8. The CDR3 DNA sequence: TGTGCCAGCAGTCCTCTAGCGGGGGGAGGCTACACCGGGGAGCTGTTTTTT. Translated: CASSPLAGGGYTGELFF.

The DNA for the CDR3 is TGTGCCAGCAGCCAGGACGGGCGAGATCAGCCCCAGCATTTT. Protein: CASSQDGRDQPQHF. V gene TRBV11-2 combines with J gene TRBJ1-5; unclear D gene. The CDR3 is 14 amino acids. Trimming cost V 5 bases and J 5 bases, with 13 bases left between them. CDR1 and CDR2 (germline): SGHAT, FQNNGV.

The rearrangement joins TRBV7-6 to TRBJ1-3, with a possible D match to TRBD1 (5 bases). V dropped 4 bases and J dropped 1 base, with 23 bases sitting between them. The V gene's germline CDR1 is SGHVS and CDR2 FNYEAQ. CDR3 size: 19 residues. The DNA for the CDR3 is TGTGCCAGCAGCTCAGTGATTCGGGCAGGGCCGAGATCTGGAAACACCATATATTTT. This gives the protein CASSSVIRAGPRSGNTIYF.

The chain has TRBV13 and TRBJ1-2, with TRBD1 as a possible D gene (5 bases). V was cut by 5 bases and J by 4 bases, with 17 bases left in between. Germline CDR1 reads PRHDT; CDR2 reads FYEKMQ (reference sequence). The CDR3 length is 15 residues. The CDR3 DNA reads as TGTGCCAGCAGCACCGGGACGGCTTTGGTCTATGGCTACACCTTC. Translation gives CASSTGTALVYGYTF.

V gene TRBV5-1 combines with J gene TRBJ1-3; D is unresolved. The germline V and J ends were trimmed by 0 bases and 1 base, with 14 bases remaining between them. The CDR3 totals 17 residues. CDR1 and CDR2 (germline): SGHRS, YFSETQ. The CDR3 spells CASSLDGGSVSGNTIYF. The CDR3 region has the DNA TGCGCCAGCAGCTTGGATGGAGGGTCGGTGTCTGGAAACACCATATATTTT.

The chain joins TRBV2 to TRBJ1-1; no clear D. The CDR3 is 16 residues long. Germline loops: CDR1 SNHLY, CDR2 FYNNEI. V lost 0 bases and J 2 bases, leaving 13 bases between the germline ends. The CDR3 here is CASSEAEQSRNTEAFF. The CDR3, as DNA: TGTGCCAGCAGTGAAGCGGAACAGTCCCGAAACACTGAAGCTTTCTTT.

The CDR3 DNA follows: TGTGCTAGTGGCCAAGCTTCAGAGGACAGGGCGAGGACTGAAGCTTTCTTT. Amino acids: CASGQASEDRARTEAFF. This chain uses TRBV12-5 with TRBJ1-1, with 8 bases matching TRBD1. This CDR3 contains 17 residues. Germline V CDR1 and CDR2: LGHNT, FRNRAP. Trimming cost V 6 bases and J 5 bases; bases outside gene matches: 17.